The entry below describes one T cell receptor beta chain. What antigen it recognizes has not been identified. No per-base quality is available; no much larger clone lies one base away. Looking up the germline V gene yields CDR1 SGHTA and CDR2 FQGNSA. Trimming leaves V shorter by 5 bases and J shorter by 5 bases, with the junction holding 6 bases beyond the gene matches. There are 16 amino acids in the CDR3, from cysteine to phenylalanine inclusive. The read is trimmed to its CDR3 DNA, 48 bases read in frame from base 1. The record originates from a study of T cell responses to AZD1222 COVID-19 vaccine (dated by TCRdb to the early 2020s). Background on the whole study: AZD1222 recipients with second doses at about 4 weeks or about 12 weeks were pooled, because spike-specific TCR depth and breadth did not differ between schedules. A total of 230 to 250 trial participants underwent TCR sequencing, of whom roughly 210 had received two doses of AZD1222 and roughly 26 had received two doses of the MenACWY control vaccine. Trial participants were enrolled by age into subgroups of 18-55, 56-69 and 70-plus years, and 148, 28 and 57 TCR-sequenced participants, respectively, were included in these subgroups. Broad study findings and their caveats: Reportedly, almost half of the unique spike-specific TCRs recognized epitopes lying outside the regions that are mutated in the B.1.351 and B.1.1.7 variants. Conclusions about previously exposed vaccinees are limited, since just six or seven AZD1222 recipients were seropositive for SARS-CoV-2 at baseline. The whole spike protein was spanned by vaccine-associated CD4 TCRs, and dominant responses were seen in regions 160-218 and 743-854. Because no day 14 peak-response samples were available, repertoires were characterized only after the peak T cell response. Participants were mostly white British, with more females than males. The authors suggested clonal diversity may have been underestimated. The 56-69-year group was small, and its depth increase did not reach significance, likely because of low power. After two AZD1222 doses, spike-specific TCR breadth and depth were significantly higher than at day 0 and than in MenACWY recipients.

The CDR3 regions of human TCRbeta chains were analyzed by immunosequencing. In the source study's methods: TCRs in the repertoires were matched against a reference library of SARS-CoV-2-specific TCRs that had been generated with the MIRA antigen-specificity platform. Breadth was defined as the fraction of unique TCRs that were SARS-CoV-2-associated, and depth was defined as the fraction of total T cells that were SARS-CoV-2-associated. Using the MIRA data, every spike-specific TCR was mapped to the spike region that the TCR reacted to and assigned to either a CD4 or a CD8 class. Log10-transformed breadth and depth values were compared by one-way ANOVA with Sidak's multiple comparisons tests. In its TCRdb copy, this immuneACCESS table keeps in-frame sequences only and misses some clones. Where compared with another copy, unresolved V genes explain less than half of these, and the others have no known cause. The V and J calls and clone size are taken from that table; D and trimming were inferred from the DNA. Counted in this sample were tens of thousands of clones; 90% of them appeared once. The top ten hold approximately 8.7% of the sample.

The time point label on this specimen signifies: baseline before first vaccination. Vaccinee samples came from UK trials COV001 and COV002, including a single-blind randomized controlled phase 2/3 trial of AZD1222 (ChAdOx1 nCoV-19) in healthy adults. For TCRbeta chain sequencing, PBMC samples were collected from trial participants at day 0 and at day 28 after the second dose. The sample in question was peripheral blood, obtained on day 0 of AZD1222 vaccination. This clonotype was sampled from an adult in good health. In this chain, TRBV7-2 is recombined with TRBJ1-6; TRBD1 matches 10 bases in the middle. The CDR3 corresponds to CASSRMGTGDNSPLHF. At the DNA level, the sequence is TGTGCCAGCAGCAGAATGGGGACAGGGGATAATTCACCCCTCCACTTT.